A single sample is the source of the 27 T cell receptor beta chains below, sequenced in a study of blood T cell repertoires in COVID-19. Sequencing used immunoSEQ multiplex PCR; TCRdb keeps in-frame clones, though not all of them. The sample includes about 180,000 clones, 89% of them seen just once. The sample was PBMCs or T cells enriched from blood (not recorded which). The receptors stem from a woman aged 40 to 50 with acute COVID-19.

The chain is built from TRBV12-5 and TRBJ2-7; D possibly corresponds to TRBD1 (5 bases). Trimming shortened V by 7 bases and J by 3 bases, and 16 bases separated the two germline ends. The CDR3 sequence is 14 residues long. In germline, CDR1 is LGHNT, CDR2 FRNRAP. CDR3: CASALGPGIYEQYF. In DNA form, the CDR3 reads TGTGCTAGTGCCCTGGGGCCTGGTATCTACGAGCAGTACTTC.

In this sample, this clone turned up once. V gene TRBV25-1 combines with J gene TRBJ2-7; possible D gene TRBD2, 6 bases. The CDR3 runs 14 residues. Germline lookup yields CDR1 MGHDK and CDR2 SYGVNS. Deletions cut 2 bases from V and 1 base from J, with 9 bases between. CDR3 in DNA: TGTGCCAGCAGTGAAACGGGGGTATCCTACGAGCAGTACTTC. Residues: CASSETGVSYEQYF.

V is TRBV19 and J is TRBJ1-5; 11 bases map to TRBD1. V lost 5 bases and J lost 7; bases outside the gene matches: 7. The germline V gene has CDR1 LNHDA and CDR2 SQIVND (reference sequence). CDR3 length equals 15 residues. CDR3 sequence reads: CASSVSGTGGQPQHF. Written as DNA, the CDR3 is TGTGCCAGTAGTGTCTCCGGGACAGGGGGGCAGCCCCAGCATTTT.

The chain carries TRBV7-8 and TRBJ2-3, with TRBD2 matching over 12 bases. CDR3 length equals 19 residues. Trimming took 9 bases from V and 3 from J; bases not matched to a gene: 19. Germline lookup yields CDR1 SGHVS and CDR2 FQNEAQ. The CDR3 reads CASSIVRGLAGGGTDTQYF. The CDR3 region has the DNA TGTGCCAGTTCAATAGTTAGGGGACTAGCGGGCGGAGGGACAGATACGCAGTATTTT. The full variable domain, in which reference TRBV7-8 and TRBJ2-3 provide the parts outside the CDR3, is GAGVSQSPRYKVAKRGQDVALRCDPISGHVSLFWYQQALGQGPEFLTYFQNEAQLDKSGLPSDRFFAERPEGSVSTLKIQRTQQEDSAVYLCASSIVRGLAGGGTDTQYFGPGTRLTVL.

The chain carries TRBV28 and TRBJ1-6; TRBD1 matches at 10 bases. In germline, CDR1 is MDHEN, CDR2 SYDVKM. The length of the CDR3 is 16 residues. V gave up 5 bases and J gave up 5 bases; unmatched junction bases: 6. For the CDR3, the DNA is TGTGCCAGCAGTCCGAACGGACAGGGGGATAATTCACCCCTCCACTTT. It is translated as CASSPNGQGDNSPLHF. The full variable domain, in which reference TRBV28 and TRBJ1-6 provide the parts outside the CDR3, is DVKVTQSSRYLVKRTGEKVFLECVQDMDHENMFWYRQDPGLGLRLIYFSYDVKMKEKGDIPEGYSVSREKKERFSLILESASTNQTSMYLCASSPNGQGDNSPLHFGNGTRLTVT.

The V gene is TRBV18, the J gene TRBJ1-1; 7 bases align to TRBD1. The V segment lost 6 bases and the J segment 0 bases; nucleotides outside the gene matches: 7. From germline, CDR1 is KGHSH and CDR2 LQKENI. CDR3 length equals 15 residues. CDR3 coding DNA: TGTGCCAGCTCCCCCCCGGGACAGATGAACACTGAAGCTTTCTTT. Amino acid sequence: CASSPPGQMNTEAFF. Combining the CDR3 with reference TRBV18 and TRBJ1-1 gives the whole variable domain NAGVMQNPRHLVRRRGQEARLRCSPMKGHSHVYWYRQLPEEGLKFMVYLQKENIIDESGMPKERFSAEFPKEGPSILRIQQVVRGDSAAYFCASSPPGQMNTEAFFGQGTRLTVV.

The chain recombines TRBV5-1 with TRBJ2-5, with 7 bases aligning to TRBD1. The CDR3 consists of 13 residues. CDR1 SGHRS and CDR2 YFSETQ come from the germline V gene. V gave up 6 bases and J gave up 9 bases; unmatched junction bases: 11. In DNA, the CDR3 is TGCGCCAGCACCGTTACTACAGGGGAGTCCCAGTACTTC. Protein: CASTVTTGESQYF.

The chain is built from TRBV5-6 and TRBJ1-2; D remains unclear. Germline CDR1 and CDR2: SGHDT and YYEEEE. Trimming stripped 4 bases from V and 10 bases from J, with 20 bases between. The CDR3 sequence is 14 residues long. The CDR3 DNA reads TGTGCCAGCAGCCACTCAGACATTATTTTTACCTACACCTTC. Residues: CASSHSDIIFTYTF.

A note on this clone: The junction does not match germline at one end; this may be a read error. V usage is TRBV18 and J usage is TRBJ2-1; D possibly corresponds to TRBD1 (5 bases). From germline, CDR1 is KGHSH and CDR2 LQKENI. There are 14 residues in the CDR3. The CDR3 here is CASSQGPSNNEQFF. Here the CDR3 DNA reads TGTGCCAGCTCACAGGGGCCCTCCAACAATGAGCAGTTCTTC. The complete variable domain, with remaining parts taken from reference TRBV18 and TRBJ2-1, reads NAGVMQNPRHLVRRRGQEARLRCSPMKGHSHVYWYRQLPEEGLKFMVYLQKENIIDESGMPKERFSAEFPKEGPSILRIQQVVRGDSAAYFCASSQGPSNNEQFFGPGTRLTVL.

The rearrangement joins TRBV7-2 to TRBJ2-7, with D maybe TRBD1 (6 bases). CDR1 and CDR2 (germline): SGHTA, FQGNSA. The CDR3 is 14 amino acids. The ends were cut back, 0 bases at V and 2 bases at J, with 8 bases in the middle. CDR3 DNA: TGTGCCAGCAGCTTAGCGGGACAACCCTACGAGCAGTACTTC. Protein: CASSLAGQPYEQYF.

This clone was counted ten times or more. The V and J genes are TRBV19 and TRBJ1-1; no firm D call. The V end was cut by 8 bases, the J end by 6 bases, with 16 bases between. The CDR3 extends over 13 amino acids. Germline V CDR1 and CDR2: LNHDA, SQIVND (reference sequence). For the CDR3, the DNA is TGTGCCAGTCTAAGTTGGGAGGGCTCTGAAGCTTTCTTT. It is translated as CASLSWEGSEAFF.

V is TRBV7-2 and J is TRBJ2-4, with 7 bases that match TRBD2. Per germline, CDR1 SGHTA and CDR2 FQGNSA. Trimming at V came to 1 base and at J to 0 bases, leaving 6 bases not matched to a gene. This CDR3 spans 17 amino acids. The CDR3 sequence: CASSLERGGVAKNIQYF. The CDR3 DNA reads as TGTGCCAGCAGCTTAGAGCGGGGCGGAGTAGCCAAAAACATTCAGTACTTC.

The rearrangement links TRBV4-2 to TRBJ2-5; maybe TRBD2 (5 bases). V lost 0 bases and J lost 5, with 16 bases in between. Germline V gene sequence: CDR1 LGHNA, CDR2 YNFKEQ. The CDR3 covers 16 residues. The DNA of the CDR3 is TGTGCCAGCAGCCAAGATCAAGCCAGTAGAGGGGAGACCCAGTACTTC. Amino acids: CASSQDQASRGETQYF.

The DNA for the CDR3 is TGTGCCAGCAGCGGGAACAGGGAAGGGGGGGAGCTGTTTTTT. Its translation is CASSGNREGGELFF. The rearrangement links TRBV7-6 to TRBJ2-2, with TRBD1 as a possible D gene (6 bases). The ends were cut back, 5 bases at V and 8 bases at J, with 15 bases in the middle. Germline CDR1 reads SGHVS; CDR2 reads FNYEAQ. CDR3 length: 14 amino acids.

This chain joins TRBV7-3 and TRBJ2-5, with unresolved D. Trimming stripped 2 bases from V and 2 bases from J, with 6 bases between. This CDR3 contains 13 residues. CDR1 and CDR2 (germline): SGHTA, FQGTGA. CDR3 bases: TGTGCCAGCAGCTTAGGGCAGCAAGAGACCCAGTACTTC. This encodes CASSLGQQETQYF.

The rearrangement links TRBV5-3 to TRBJ1-6; D perhaps matches TRBD1 (5 bases). TRBV5-3 is marked as an open reading frame, function uncertain. The germline V and J ends were trimmed by 3 bases and 9 bases, with 19 bases remaining between them. CDR3 size: 16 residues. The CDR3: CARSYTRAPEFSPLHF. The CDR3 DNA sequence: TGTGCCAGAAGCTACACCAGGGCTCCCGAATTTTCACCCCTCCACTTT.

This clone was detected only once. V and J are TRBV30 and TRBJ1-1, with D possibly TRBD1 on 5 matching bases. With 4 bases removed from V and 8 bases from J, the gap between germline ends came to 20 bases. The germline CDR1 and CDR2 sequences are GTSNPN and SVGIG (reference sequence). This CDR3 is built from 14 residues. As DNA, the CDR3 is TGTGCCTGGACAGGGACTTTGGAGGTAATCGAAGCTTTCTTT. As protein: CAWTGTLEVIEAFF.

The chain is built from TRBV6-5 and TRBJ2-5; D gene ambiguous. The CDR3 sequence is 14 residues long. Trimming shortened V by 4 bases and J by 1 base, and 10 bases separated the two germline ends. CDR1 is MNHEY and CDR2 is SVGAGI in the germline V gene. CDR3 bases: TGTGCCAGCAGTTCGGTGCGCGGCCAAGAGACCCAGTACTTC. This encodes CASSSVRGQETQYF.

The V gene is TRBV6-5, the J gene TRBJ2-5, with D maybe TRBD1 (6 bases). The CDR3 runs to 15 residues. The germline CDR1 and CDR2 sequences are MNHEY and SVGAGI. Trimming took off 2 bases at V and 2 bases at J, with 12 bases between the two ends. The CDR3 sequence is CASSYIPGQQETQYF. The CDR3 bases are TGTGCCAGCAGTTACATCCCGGGACAACAAGAGACCCAGTACTTC.

The gene calls are TRBV5-5 and TRBJ2-1; TRBD2 agrees at 12 bases. CDR1 is SGHKS, CDR2 YYEKEE, per germline (reference sequence). The CDR3 is made up of 17 amino acids. J lost 7 bases, V lost 0 bases, and 8 bases had no gene match. The CDR3 nucleotides read TGTGCCAGCAGCTTGGAACGACTAGCGGGAGAGGTAAATGAGCAGTTCTTC. Its translation is CASSLERLAGEVNEQFF.

The chain employs TRBV24-1 and TRBJ2-5; 10 bases are a match to TRBD2. From germline, CDR1 is KGHDR and CDR2 SFDVKD. This CDR3 spans 15 amino acids. J gave up 5 bases and V 3 bases, and 5 bases lay outside the gene matches. CDR3 region: CATSDLLAGAETQYF. The CDR3 nucleotides read TGTGCCACCAGTGATCTTCTAGCGGGGGCGGAGACCCAGTACTTC.

The CDR3 loop is CASSRSGTGMYGYTF. CDR3 bases: TGTGCCAGCAGTCGATCCGGGACAGGGATGTATGGCTACACCTTC. This sequence joins TRBV6-6 and TRBJ1-2; 9 bases are a match to TRBD1. The germline V gene has CDR1 MNHNY and CDR2 SVGAGI (reference sequence). The CDR3 covers 15 residues. V lost 5 bases to trimming and J lost 5 bases; unmatched junction nucleotides: 9.

V is TRBV9 and J is TRBJ2-7, with 8 nucleotides matching TRBD1. The J segment lost 6 bases and the V segment lost 7 bases, leaving 12 bases of the junction unmatched. This CDR3 is built from 14 residues. Germline V gene lookup returns CDR1 SGDLS and CDR2 YYNGEE. CDR3 coding DNA: TGTGCCAGCTCAGGGGGCTCCCTCCCGATCGAGCAGTACTTC. This encodes CASSGGSLPIEQYF.

This clone was detected only a few times. This chain uses TRBV10-3 with TRBJ2-2; 7 positions agree with TRBD1. Germline V gene data show CDR1 as ENHRY and CDR2 as SYGVKD. The V gene end was trimmed by 5 bases and the J gene end by 4 bases; junction bases not matched to a gene: 10. The CDR3 spans 16 residues. The CDR3 here is CAISQRGKGATGELFF. CDR3 DNA: TGTGCCATCAGTCAACGAGGGAAGGGGGCCACCGGGGAGCTGTTTTTT.

The chain links TRBV6-4 to TRBJ2-1, with 10 bases fitting TRBD2. V was clipped by 8 bases and J by 15 bases; unmatched bases: 7. Germline CDR1 is MRHNA and CDR2 is SNTAGT. The CDR3 is 11 amino acids. CDR3 coding DNA: TGTGCCAGCCTAAGCGGGGGGGTACCGTTCTTC. Amino acid sequence: CASLSGGVPFF.

V gene TRBV6-5 combines with J gene TRBJ2-3; tentative D call: TRBD2 (5 bases). This CDR3 is built from 13 residues. Trimming pared 6 bases from V and 4 bases from J, leaving 11 bases between. Germline CDR1 reads MNHEY; CDR2 reads SVGAGI. The CDR3 loop is CASRSWESDTQYF. CDR3 nucleotide sequence: TGTGCCAGCAGGTCGTGGGAGTCAGATACGCAGTATTTT.

The chain combines TRBV3-1 (or the pseudogene TRBV3-2) with TRBJ2-5, with a possible D match to TRBD2 (5 bases). There are 13 residues in the CDR3. Germline-derived CDR1 and CDR2 are LGHDT and YNNKEL (reference sequence). The V gene lost 5 bases and the J gene lost 4 bases, with 11 bases spanning the gap. The CDR3 here is CASSLAEGETQYF. The CDR3 nucleotides read TGTGCCAGCAGCTTAGCAGAGGGAGAGACCCAGTACTTC.